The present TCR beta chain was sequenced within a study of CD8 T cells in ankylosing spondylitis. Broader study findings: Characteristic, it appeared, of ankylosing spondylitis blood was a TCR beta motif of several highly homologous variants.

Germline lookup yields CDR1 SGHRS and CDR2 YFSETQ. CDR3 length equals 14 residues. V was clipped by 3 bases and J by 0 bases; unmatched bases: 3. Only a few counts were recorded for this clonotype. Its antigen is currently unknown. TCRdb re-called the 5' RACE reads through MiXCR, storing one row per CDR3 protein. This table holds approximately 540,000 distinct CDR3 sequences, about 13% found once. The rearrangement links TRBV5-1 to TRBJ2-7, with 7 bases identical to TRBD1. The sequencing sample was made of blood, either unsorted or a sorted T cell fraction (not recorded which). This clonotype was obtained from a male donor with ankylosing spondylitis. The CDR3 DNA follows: TGCGCCAGCAGCTCGACAGGGAACTCCTACGAGCAGTACTTC. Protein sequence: CASSSTGNSYEQYF.